A single T cell receptor beta chain is shown here with its context. Its target is unknown. The data belong to a study of cytomegalovirus exposure and HLA in healthy donors. The study's findings and limits: Researchers had no immune exposure information except CMV serostatus available.

This CDR3 has 15 amino acids. V trimming: 4 bases; J trimming: 5 bases; junction bases outside the gene matches: 12. Germline CDR1 and CDR2: SGDLS and YYNGEE. Amplification used 60 Vbeta primers and 13 Jbeta primers. The table came from immunoSEQ multiplex PCR; TCRdb's copy has only in-frame clones and leaves some out. The sample has 200,000 to 250,000 clones; about 83% are singletons. The source of this sequence is a human donor in good health. Sequencing was carried out using PBMCs. The V call is TRBV9, the J call TRBJ2-7; TRBD2 aligns across 7 bases. The CDR3 here is CASSPFGGGLHEQYF. For the CDR3, the DNA is TGTGCCAGCAGCCCCTTTGGGGGAGGGTTGCACGAGCAGTACTTC.